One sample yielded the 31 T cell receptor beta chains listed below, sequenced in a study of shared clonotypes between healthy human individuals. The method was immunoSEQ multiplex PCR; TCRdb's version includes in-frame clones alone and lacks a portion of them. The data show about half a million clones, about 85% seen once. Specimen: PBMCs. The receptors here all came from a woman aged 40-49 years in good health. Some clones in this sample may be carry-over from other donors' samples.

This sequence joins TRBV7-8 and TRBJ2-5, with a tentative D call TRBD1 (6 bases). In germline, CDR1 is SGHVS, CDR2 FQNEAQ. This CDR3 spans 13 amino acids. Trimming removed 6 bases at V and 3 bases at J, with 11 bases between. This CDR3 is CASSLDRKETQYF. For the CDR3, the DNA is TGTGCCAGCAGTCTAGACAGGAAAGAGACCCAGTACTTC. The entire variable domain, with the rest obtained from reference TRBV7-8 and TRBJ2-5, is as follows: GAGVSQSPRYKVAKRGQDVALRCDPISGHVSLFWYQQALGQGPEFLTYFQNEAQLDKSGLPSDRFFAERPEGSVSTLKIQRTQQEDSAVYLCASSLDRKETQYFGPGTRLLVL.

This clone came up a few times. CDR3 nucleotide sequence: TGTGCCAGCAGCTCCCTAGCGGGACACTACGAGCAGTACTTC. This sequence encodes CASSSLAGHYEQYF. The chain is built from TRBV5-6 and TRBJ2-7; 9 nucleotides agree with TRBD2. V shed 3 bases, J shed 3 bases, and the junction held 4 bases outside the gene matches. CDR1 SGHDT and CDR2 YYEEEE come from the germline V gene. The CDR3 totals 14 residues.

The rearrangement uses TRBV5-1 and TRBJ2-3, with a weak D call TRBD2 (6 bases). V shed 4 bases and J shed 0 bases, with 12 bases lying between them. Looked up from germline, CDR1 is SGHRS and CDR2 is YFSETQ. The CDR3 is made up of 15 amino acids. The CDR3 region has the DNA TGCGCCAGCAGCGATAGCGGAGCTAGCACAGATACGCAGTATTTT. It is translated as CASSDSGASTDTQYF.

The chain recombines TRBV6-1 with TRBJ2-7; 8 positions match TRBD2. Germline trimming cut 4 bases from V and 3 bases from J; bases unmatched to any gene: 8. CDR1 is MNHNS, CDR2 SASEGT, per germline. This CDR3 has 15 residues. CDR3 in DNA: TGTGCCAGCAGTGTAGAAGCGGGAGCCTACTACGAGCAGTACTTC. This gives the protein CASSVEAGAYYEQYF.

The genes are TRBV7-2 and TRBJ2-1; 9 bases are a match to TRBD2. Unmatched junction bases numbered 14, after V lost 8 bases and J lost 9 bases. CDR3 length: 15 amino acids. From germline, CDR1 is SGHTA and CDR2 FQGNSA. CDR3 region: CASRESSGNSGEQFF. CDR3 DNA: TGTGCCAGCCGAGAATCTAGCGGGAATTCTGGTGAGCAGTTCTTC.

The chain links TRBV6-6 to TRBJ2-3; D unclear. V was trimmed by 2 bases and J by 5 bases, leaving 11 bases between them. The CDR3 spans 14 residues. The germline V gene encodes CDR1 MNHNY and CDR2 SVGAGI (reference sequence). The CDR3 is CASSYIFSGDTQYF. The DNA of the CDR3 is TGTGCCAGCAGTTACATCTTTAGTGGAGATACGCAGTATTTT.

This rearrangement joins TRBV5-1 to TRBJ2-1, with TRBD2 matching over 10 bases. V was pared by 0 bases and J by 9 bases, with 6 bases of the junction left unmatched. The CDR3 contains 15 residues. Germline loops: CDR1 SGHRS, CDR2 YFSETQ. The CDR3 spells CASSLESGRAGEQFF. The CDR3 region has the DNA TGCGCCAGCAGCTTGGAAAGCGGGAGGGCCGGTGAGCAGTTCTTC.

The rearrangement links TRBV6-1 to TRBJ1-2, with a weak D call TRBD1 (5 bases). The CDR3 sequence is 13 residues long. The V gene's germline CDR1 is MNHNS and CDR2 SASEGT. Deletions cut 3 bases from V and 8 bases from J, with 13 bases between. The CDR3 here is CASSEPQGSGYTF. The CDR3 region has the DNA TGTGCCAGCAGTGAGCCCCAGGGTTCCGGCTACACCTTC.

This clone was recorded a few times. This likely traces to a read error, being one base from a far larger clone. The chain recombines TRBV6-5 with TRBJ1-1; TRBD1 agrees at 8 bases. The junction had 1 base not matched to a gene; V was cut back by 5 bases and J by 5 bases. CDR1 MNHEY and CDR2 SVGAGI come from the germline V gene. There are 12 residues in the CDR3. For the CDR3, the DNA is TGTGCCAGCAGTACAGGGGGGACTGAAGCTTTCTTT. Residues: CASSTGGTEAFF.

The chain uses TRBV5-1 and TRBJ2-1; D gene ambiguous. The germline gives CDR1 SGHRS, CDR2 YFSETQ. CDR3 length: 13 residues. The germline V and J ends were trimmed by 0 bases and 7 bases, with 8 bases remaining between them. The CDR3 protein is CASSLGGLNEQFF. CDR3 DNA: TGCGCCAGCAGCTTGGGGGGTCTAAATGAGCAGTTCTTC.

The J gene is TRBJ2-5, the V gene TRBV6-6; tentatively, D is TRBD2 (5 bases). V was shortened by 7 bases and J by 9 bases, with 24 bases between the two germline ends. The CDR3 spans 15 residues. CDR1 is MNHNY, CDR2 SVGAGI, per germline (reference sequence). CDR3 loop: CASTFDLLLSRAQYF. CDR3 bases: TGTGCCAGCACCTTTGATCTTCTACTATCGAGGGCCCAGTACTTC.

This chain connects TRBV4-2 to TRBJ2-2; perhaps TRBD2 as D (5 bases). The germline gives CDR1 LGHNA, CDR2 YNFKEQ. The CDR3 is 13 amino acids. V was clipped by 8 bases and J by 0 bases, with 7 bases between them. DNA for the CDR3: TGTGCCAGCCGGGGAGCGAACACCGGGGAGCTGTTTTTT. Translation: CASRGANTGELFF.

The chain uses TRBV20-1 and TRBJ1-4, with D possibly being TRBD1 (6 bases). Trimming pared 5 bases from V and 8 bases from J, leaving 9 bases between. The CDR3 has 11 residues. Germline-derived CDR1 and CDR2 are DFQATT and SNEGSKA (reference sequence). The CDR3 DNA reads TGCAGTGCTTTCGGACAGGAAAAACTGTTTTTT. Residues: CSAFGQEKLFF.

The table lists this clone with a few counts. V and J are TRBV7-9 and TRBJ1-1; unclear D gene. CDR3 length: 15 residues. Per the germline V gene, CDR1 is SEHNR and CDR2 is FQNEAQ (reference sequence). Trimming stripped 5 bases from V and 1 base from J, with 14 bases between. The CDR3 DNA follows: TGTGCCAGCAGCCAGACGACTTTAACGAACACTGAAGCTTTCTTT. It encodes CASSQTTLTNTEAFF.

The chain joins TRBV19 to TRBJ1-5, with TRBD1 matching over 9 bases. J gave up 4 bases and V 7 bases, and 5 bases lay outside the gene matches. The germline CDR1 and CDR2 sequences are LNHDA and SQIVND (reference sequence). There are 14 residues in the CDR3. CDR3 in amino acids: CASKIDRGNQPQHF. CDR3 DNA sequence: TGTGCCAGTAAGATAGACAGGGGGAATCAGCCCCAGCATTTT.

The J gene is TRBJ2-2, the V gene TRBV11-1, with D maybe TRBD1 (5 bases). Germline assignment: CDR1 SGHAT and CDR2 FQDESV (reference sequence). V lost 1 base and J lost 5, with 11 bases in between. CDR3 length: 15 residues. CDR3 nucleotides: TGTGCCAGCAGCTTAGACAGGTTACGAACCGGGGAGCTGTTTTTT. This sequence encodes CASSLDRLRTGELFF.

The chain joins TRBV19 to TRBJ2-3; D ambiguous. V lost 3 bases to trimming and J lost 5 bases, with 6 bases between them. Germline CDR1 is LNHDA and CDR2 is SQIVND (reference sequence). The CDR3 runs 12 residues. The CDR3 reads CASSIRRDTQYF. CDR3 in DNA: TGTGCCAGTAGTATTAGGCGAGATACGCAGTATTTT.

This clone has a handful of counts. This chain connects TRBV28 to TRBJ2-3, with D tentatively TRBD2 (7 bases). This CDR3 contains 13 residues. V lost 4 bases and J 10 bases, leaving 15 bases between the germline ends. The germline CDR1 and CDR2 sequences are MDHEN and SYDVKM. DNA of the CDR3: TGTGCCAGCAGTTACGGAGGGGGGGTTGCGCAGTATTTT. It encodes CASSYGGGVAQYF.

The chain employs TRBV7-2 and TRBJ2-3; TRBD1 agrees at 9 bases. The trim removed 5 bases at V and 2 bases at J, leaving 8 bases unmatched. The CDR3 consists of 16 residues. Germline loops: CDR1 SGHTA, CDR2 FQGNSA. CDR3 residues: CASSPQDRGHTDTQYF. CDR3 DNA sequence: TGTGCCAGCAGCCCCCAGGACAGGGGTCACACAGATACGCAGTATTTT.

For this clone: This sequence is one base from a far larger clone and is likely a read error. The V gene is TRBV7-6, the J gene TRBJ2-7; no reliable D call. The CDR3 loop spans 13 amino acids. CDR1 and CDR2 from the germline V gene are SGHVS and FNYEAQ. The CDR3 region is CTSSSLWSSVQYF. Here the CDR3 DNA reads TGTACCAGCAGCTCTCTGTGGAGTTCGGTGCAGTACTTC.

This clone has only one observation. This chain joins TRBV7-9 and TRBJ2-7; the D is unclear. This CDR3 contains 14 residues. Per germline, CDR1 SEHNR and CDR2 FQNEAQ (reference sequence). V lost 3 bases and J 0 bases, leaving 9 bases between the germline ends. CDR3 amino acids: CASSFNTFSYEQYF. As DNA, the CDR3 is TGTGCCAGCAGCTTTAATACCTTCTCCTACGAGCAGTACTTC. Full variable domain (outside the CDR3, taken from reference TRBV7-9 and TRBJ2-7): DTGVSQNPRHKITKRGQNVTFRCDPISEHNRLYWYRQTLGQGPEFLTYFQNEAQLEKSRLLSDRFSAERPKGSFSTLEIQRTEQGDSAMYLCASSFNTFSYEQYFGPGTRLTVT.

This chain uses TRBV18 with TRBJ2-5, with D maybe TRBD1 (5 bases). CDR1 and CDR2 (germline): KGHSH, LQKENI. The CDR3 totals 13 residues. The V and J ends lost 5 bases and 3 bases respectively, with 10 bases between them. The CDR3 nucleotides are TGTGCCAGCTCAAGGGGAACAAAAGAGACCCAGTACTTC. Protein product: CASSRGTKETQYF.

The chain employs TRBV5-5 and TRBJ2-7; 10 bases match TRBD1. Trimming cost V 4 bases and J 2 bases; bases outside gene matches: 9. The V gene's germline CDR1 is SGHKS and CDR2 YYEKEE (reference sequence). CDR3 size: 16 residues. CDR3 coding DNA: TGTGCCAGCAGCCTGACAGGGGGCCCCAATACCTACGAGCAGTACTTC. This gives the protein CASSLTGGPNTYEQYF.

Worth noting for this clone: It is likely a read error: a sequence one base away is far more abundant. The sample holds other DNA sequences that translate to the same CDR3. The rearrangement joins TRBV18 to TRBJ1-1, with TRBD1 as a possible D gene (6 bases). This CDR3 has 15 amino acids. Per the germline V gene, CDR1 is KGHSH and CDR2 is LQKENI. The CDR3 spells CASSPWTAMNTEAFF. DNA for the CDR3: TGTGCCAGCTCACCCTGGACAGCCATGAACACTGAAGCCTTCTTT.

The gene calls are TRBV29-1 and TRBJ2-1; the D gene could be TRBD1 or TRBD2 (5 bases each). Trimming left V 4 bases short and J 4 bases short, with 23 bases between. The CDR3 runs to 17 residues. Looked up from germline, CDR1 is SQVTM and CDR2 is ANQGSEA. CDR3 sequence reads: CSVGERGATNYYNEQFF. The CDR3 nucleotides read TGCAGCGTTGGAGAGAGGGGAGCGACCAACTATTACAATGAGCAGTTCTTC.

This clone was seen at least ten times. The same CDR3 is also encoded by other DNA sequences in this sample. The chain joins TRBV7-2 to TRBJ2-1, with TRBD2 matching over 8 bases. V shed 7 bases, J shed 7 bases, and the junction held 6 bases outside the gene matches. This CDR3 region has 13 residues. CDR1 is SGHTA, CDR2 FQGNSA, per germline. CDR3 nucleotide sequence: TGTGCCAGCACCGCCTTAGCGGGGAATGAGCAGTTCTTC. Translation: CASTALAGNEQFF. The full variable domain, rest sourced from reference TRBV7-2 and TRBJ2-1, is GAGVSQSPSNKVTEKGKDVELRCDPISGHTALYWYRQSLGQGLEFLIYFQGNSAPDKSGLPSDRFSAERTGGSVSTLTIQRTQQEDSAVYLCASTALAGNEQFFGPGTRLTVL.

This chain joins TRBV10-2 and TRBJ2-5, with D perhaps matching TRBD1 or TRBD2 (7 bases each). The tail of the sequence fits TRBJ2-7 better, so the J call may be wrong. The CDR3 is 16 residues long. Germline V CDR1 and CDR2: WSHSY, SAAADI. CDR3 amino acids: CASSGSRGRGGYEQYF. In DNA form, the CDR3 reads TGCGCCAGCAGTGGGAGCCGGGGCAGGGGGGGCTACGAGCAGTACTTC.

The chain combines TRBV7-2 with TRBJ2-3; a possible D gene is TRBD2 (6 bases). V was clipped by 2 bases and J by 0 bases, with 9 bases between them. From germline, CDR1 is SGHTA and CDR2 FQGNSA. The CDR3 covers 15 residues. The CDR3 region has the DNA TGTGCCAGCAGCTTACTAGCGACCAGCACAGATACGCAGTATTTT. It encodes CASSLLATSTDTQYF.

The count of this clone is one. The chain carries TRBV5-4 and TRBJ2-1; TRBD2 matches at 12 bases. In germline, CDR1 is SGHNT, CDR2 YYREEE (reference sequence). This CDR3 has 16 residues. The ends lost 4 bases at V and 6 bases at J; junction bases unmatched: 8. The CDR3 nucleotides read TGTGCCAGCAGCCCTCGCCTAGCGGGAGGGCCCAATGAGCAGTTCTTC. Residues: CASSPRLAGGPNEQFF.

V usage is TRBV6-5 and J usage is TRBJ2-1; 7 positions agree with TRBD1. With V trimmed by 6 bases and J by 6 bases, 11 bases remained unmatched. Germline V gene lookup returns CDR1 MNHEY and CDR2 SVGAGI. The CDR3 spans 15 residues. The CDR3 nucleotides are TGTGCCAGCAGATATGGACTCTCAGGGGGCAATGAGCAGTTCTTC. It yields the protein CASRYGLSGGNEQFF.

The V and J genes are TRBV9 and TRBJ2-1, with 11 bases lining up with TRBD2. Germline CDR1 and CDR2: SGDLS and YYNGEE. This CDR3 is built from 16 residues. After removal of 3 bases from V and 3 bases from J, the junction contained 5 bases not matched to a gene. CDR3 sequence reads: CASSESGLAVYNEQFF. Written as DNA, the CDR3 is TGTGCCAGCAGCGAATCGGGACTAGCGGTCTACAATGAGCAGTTCTTC.